Detailed here is one T cell receptor (beta chain). As yet, its antigen is unknown. The data originate from a study of identical twins. General study points: It was out-of-frame TCR alpha sharing in monozygotic twins that models underestimated.

A universal primer binding site was introduced by template switching. The final cDNA contained unique molecular identifiers. TCRdb re-called the 5' RACE reads through MiXCR, storing one row per CDR3 protein. The top ten clones hold 0.75% to 1% of a sample with about 700,000 distinct CDR3 sequences, less than 10% of them seen once. The same sample was also studied in work on yellow fever vaccine responses in identical twins. That study reports: Vaccine T cell responses of twins reportedly seemed partly convergent and partly personalized.

The origin of this receptor is a woman aged 18-30 years in good health. Sequencing was carried out using PBMCs.

The CDR3 DNA follows: TGCGCCAGCAGCTCAACCGGAGTTACTAGCGGCAATGAGCAGTTCTTC. Residues: CASSSTGVTSGNEQFF. The V and J genes are TRBV5-1 and TRBJ2-1; 8 bases are a match to TRBD2. V dropped 3 bases and J dropped 6; count of bases not matched to a gene: 11. The germline V gene has CDR1 SGHRS and CDR2 YFSETQ. This CDR3 contains 16 residues.